This paragraph covers one T cell receptor beta chain sequence. Antigen specificity is unknown. The CDR3 has 13 residues. The V end was cut by 3 bases, the J end by 1 base, with 6 bases between. Germline V gene data show CDR1 as WSHSY and CDR2 as SAAADI. These data are taken from a study of CD8+CD57+ T cells in acquired aplastic anemia. At the level of the study: Sorted cells (CD4+ and CD8+) yielded DNA amounts that averaged approximately 3 ug. General study results and limits: Researchers report that twenty-nine CD8+ CDR3 sequences appeared in both patients and controls.

Profiling that covered TCR beta VDJ and CDR3 relied on genomic DNA as its template. TCRdb re-called the reads through MiXCR, storing one row per CDR3 protein. The sample lists under 250,000 distinct CDR3 sequences, about 37% seen once, with 1% to 1.3% in the top ten. The J gene is TRBJ1-1, the V gene TRBV10-2; D gene unclear. Sequencing was done on a sample of sorted CD4+, CD8+, or CD8+CD57+ T cells (not recorded which) from PBMCs. The source is a human donor in good health, serving as a control. Here the CDR3 reads CASSDVANTEAFF. CDR3 nucleotide sequence: TGCGCCAGCAGTGATGTAGCGAACACTGAAGCTTTCTTT.